These T cell receptor beta chains were read from a single sample in a study of beta chain features in type 1 diabetes. Data came from immunoSEQ multiplex PCR; TCRdb stores just in-frame clones and leaves some out. Of 600,000 or so clones in the sample, over 13% were seen once. The sequenced material came from naive CD4+ T cells from blood. These receptors were obtained from a man aged 18 to 29 with type 1 diabetes. CDR3s include the opening cysteine and the closing phenylalanine or tryptophan. Fields, in order: V gene, J gene, CDR3 protein.

v_call: TRBV27
j_call: TRBJ2-1
cdr3_aa: CASSHRKDRDYNEQFF

v_call: TRBV5-1
j_call: TRBJ1-4
cdr3_aa: CASSFGQGDEKLFF

v_call: TRBV28
j_call: TRBJ2-7
cdr3_aa: CASLAEQSYEQYF

v_call: TRBV7-9
j_call: TRBJ1-2
cdr3_aa: CASSKEATRYGYTF

v_call: TRBV21-1
j_call: TRBJ2-7
cdr3_aa: CASSHRDRGSYEQYF

v_call: TRBV29-1
j_call: TRBJ2-7
cdr3_aa: CSVDAGSDEQYF

v_call: TRBV27
j_call: TRBJ2-7
cdr3_aa: CASSLQTVYEQYF

v_call: TRBV2
j_call: TRBJ2-1
cdr3_aa: CASRLIPTSGQQFF

v_call: TRBV7-2
j_call: TRBJ2-3
cdr3_aa: CASSLRDRYTDTQYF

v_call: TRBV18
j_call: TRBJ2-5
cdr3_aa: CASSTRLAETQYF

v_call: TRBV28
j_call: TRBJ2-2
cdr3_aa: CASSFTENTGELFF

v_call: TRBV4-1
j_call: TRBJ2-7
cdr3_aa: CASSPPRTGNSYEQYF

v_call: TRBV7-2
j_call: TRBJ2-2
cdr3_aa: CASSPRRGESNTGELFF

v_call: TRBV21-1
j_call: TRBJ1-1
cdr3_aa: CASSLDRVALTTEAFF

v_call: TRBV9
j_call: TRBJ2-3
cdr3_aa: CASSVEGPGTDTQYF

v_call: TRBV7-2
j_call: TRBJ1-1
cdr3_aa: CASSLVEGTEAFF

v_call: TRBV2
j_call: TRBJ2-1
cdr3_aa: CASTERTGSYNEQFF

v_call: TRBV18
j_call: TRBJ1-2
cdr3_aa: CASSPEGTLHTF

v_call: TRBV13
j_call: TRBJ2-7
cdr3_aa: CASSLGRAGPTISYEQYF

v_call: TRBV7-9
j_call: TRBJ2-7
cdr3_aa: CASSPGRLAGGPADEQYF

v_call: TRBV2
j_call: TRBJ1-2
cdr3_aa: CASSDRPEFNYGYTF

v_call: TRBV7-9
j_call: TRBJ2-5
cdr3_aa: CASSLAGVAETQYF

v_call: TRBV6-6
j_call: TRBJ1-5
cdr3_aa: CASRGSGGGGNQPQHF

v_call: TRBV4-2
j_call: TRBJ2-1
cdr3_aa: CASSQESQRRYNEQFF

v_call: TRBV27
j_call: TRBJ2-5
cdr3_aa: CASSPGPARKETQYF

v_call: TRBV5-4
j_call: TRBJ2-7
cdr3_aa: CASSLRDSAYEQYF

v_call: TRBV30
j_call: TRBJ2-7
cdr3_aa: CAWSVPLGYEQYF

v_call: TRBV18
j_call: TRBJ2-5
cdr3_aa: CASSPPSIPKTQYF

v_call: TRBV7-8
j_call: TRBJ2-7
cdr3_aa: CASRELAVPWEQYF

v_call: TRBV14
j_call: TRBJ2-5
cdr3_aa: CASSQGPGTGSETQYF

v_call: TRBV30
j_call: TRBJ1-2
cdr3_aa: CAWRWDYGYTF